The next 2 T cell receptor beta chains were all read from a single sample in a study of T-cell reconstitution after alpha-beta-depleted transplantation in children (dated by TCRdb to about 2016). The treatment or condition label corresponds to: allogeneic hematopoietic cell transplantation with graft depleted of TCRalphabeta T cells and CD19 B cells. Preparation of the library involved PCR. TCRdb shows the sequencer as Illumina HiSeq 2500. To normalize quantification of the TCRbeta repertoire, the TCR libraries were built with molecular barcoding that relied on unique molecular identifiers. The raw public data were reprocessed by TCRdb itself: fastp quality trimming at Q25, MiXCR clonotype calling, in-frame beta chains only. Each entry merges the rows of one CDR3 protein and shows their most common DNA and genes. This sample gives 440,000 or so distinct CDR3 sequences in total; around two fifths of them show up just once. Approximately 30% of the sample goes to the ten largest clones.

Sequencing used PBMCs, obtained before TCRalphabeta/CD19-depleted stem cell transplant. These receptors were collected from a girl aged 2 to 9 with aplastic anemia, due to receive a stem cell transplant.

Comments on this clonotype: This may be a read error, as it is one base from a much larger clone. The chain carries TRBV28 and TRBJ1-5; TRBD1 might be the D (5 bases). The CDR3 totals 14 residues. Germline values: CDR1 MDHEN, CDR2 SYDVKM. Written as DNA, the CDR3 is TGTGCCGGCAGGGTCCAGGGACTAGGTCAGCCCCAGCATTTT. Protein product: CAGRVQGLGQPQHF.

This clonotype has more than one count but fewer than ten. In nucleotides, the CDR3 is TGTGCCAGCACCATATACAGGGCTTTGAACACTGAAGCTTTCTTT. Translated, it gives CASTIYRALNTEAFF. The genes are TRBV28 and TRBJ1-1, with D possibly being TRBD1 (6 bases). V gave up 7 bases and J gave up 0 bases, with 15 bases separating them. Germline V gives CDR1 MDHEN, CDR2 SYDVKM. The CDR3 consists of 15 residues.